What follows are 25 T cell receptor beta chains derived from one specimen sequenced in a study of lymphopenia after photon versus proton radiotherapy. Generated by immunoSEQ multiplex PCR, the TCRdb table keeps only in-frame clones and is missing some. Of some 170,000 clones listed, around nine tenths are singletons. Here the sequenced sample was peripheral blood, taken from a patient treated with photon-based radiotherapy. The receptors originated from a man aged 45-65 years with gastric cancer.

This sequence joins TRBV5-4 and TRBJ1-2; D is perhaps TRBD1 (5 bases). The CDR3 has 14 amino acids. Germline V gene sequence: CDR1 SGHNT, CDR2 YYREEE (reference sequence). Trimming took off 2 bases at V and 2 bases at J, with 10 bases between the two ends. Here the CDR3 DNA reads TGTGCCAGCAGCTTAGGCAGGGAAAACTATGGCTACACCTTC. Protein sequence: CASSLGRENYGYTF.

This clone was detected only once. The gene calls are TRBV6-6 and TRBJ2-2; TRBD1 or TRBD2 may be the D gene (5 bases each). In germline, CDR1 is MNHNY, CDR2 SVGAGI (reference sequence). CDR3 length: 15 amino acids. Deletions cut 4 bases from V and 5 bases from J, with 14 bases between. Here the CDR3 reads CASSSLGLATGELFF. In DNA form, the CDR3 reads TGTGCCAGCAGTTCCCTGGGGCTAGCAACCGGGGAGCTGTTTTTT.

V and J are TRBV7-2 and TRBJ1-1; D remains unclear. Germline lookup yields CDR1 SGHTA and CDR2 FQGNSA. This CDR3 comprises 13 residues. Between the trimmed V and J ends, which lost 4 bases and 9 bases, there was a span of 15 bases. CDR3: CASSSPQQRKAFF. The CDR3 region has the DNA TGTGCCAGCAGCTCCCCACAACAGAGAAAAGCTTTCTTT. Combining the CDR3 with reference TRBV7-2 and TRBJ1-1 gives the whole variable domain GAGVSQSPSNKVTEKGKDVELRCDPISGHTALYWYRQSLGQGLEFLIYFQGNSAPDKSGLPSDRFSAERTGGSVSTLTIQRTQQEDSAVYLCASSSPQQRKAFFGQGTRLTVV.

V is TRBV6-4 and J is TRBJ2-1; possibly TRBD1 for D (5 bases). The V gene lost 3 bases and the J gene lost 1 base, with 10 bases spanning the gap. This CDR3 is built from 15 residues. The germline CDR1 and CDR2 sequences are MRHNA and SNTAGT. The CDR3 region is CASSERGSSYNEQFF. The CDR3 DNA reads TGTGCCAGCAGTGAAAGGGGCTCGTCCTACAATGAGCAGTTCTTC.

The chain links TRBV7-6 to TRBJ2-3; 9 bases agree with TRBD1. Per the germline V gene, CDR1 is SGHVS and CDR2 is FNYEAQ. The CDR3 sequence is 13 residues long. Trimming took 5 bases from V and 7 from J; bases not matched to a gene: 4. The CDR3 sequence: CASSPGTGNTQYF. The CDR3 DNA follows: TGTGCCAGCAGCCCCGGGACAGGGAATACGCAGTATTTT.

The chain joins TRBV7-2 to TRBJ2-7; D not resolved. Trimming took off 5 bases at V and 3 bases at J, with 8 bases between the two ends. The length of the CDR3 is 12 residues. CDR1 SGHTA and CDR2 FQGNSA come from the germline V gene. The CDR3 loop is CASSLRLYEQYF. CDR3 sequence (DNA): TGTGCCAGCAGCCTACGCCTCTACGAGCAGTACTTC.

As DNA, the CDR3 is TGTGCCAGCAGTGAATTCCGAGGGGGCGAGCAGTACTTC. As protein: CASSEFRGGEQYF. V gene TRBV6-1 combines with J gene TRBJ2-7; a possible D gene is TRBD1 (6 bases). From germline, CDR1 is MNHNS and CDR2 SASEGT. Trimming took off 2 bases at V and 6 bases at J, with 11 bases between the two ends. The CDR3 is 13 residues long.

This clone was recorded once. The chain joins TRBV29-1 to TRBJ2-6; 7 positions agree with TRBD1. This CDR3 has 15 residues. The J segment lost 4 bases and the V segment lost 6 bases, leaving 9 bases of the junction unmatched. Germline CDR1 is SQVTM and CDR2 is ANQGSEA. The CDR3 DNA reads as TGCAGCGTCGGAGAGGGGGCGACGGGGGCCAACGTCCTGACTTTC. Amino acids: CSVGEGATGANVLTF.

The chain combines TRBV12-5 with TRBJ2-3; D uncertain. CDR3 length: 13 residues. Per germline, CDR1 LGHNT and CDR2 FRNRAP. Trimming left V 0 bases short and J 1 base short, with 2 bases between. As DNA, the CDR3 is TGTGCTAGTGGTTTGGTCGGCACAGATACGCAGTATTTT. This gives the protein CASGLVGTDTQYF.

This chain connects TRBV7-9 to TRBJ2-3, with unresolved D. Germline V gene data show CDR1 as SEHNR and CDR2 as FQNEAQ (reference sequence). V was trimmed by 8 bases and J by 8 bases, leaving 11 bases between them. CDR3 length: 11 residues. CDR3: CASESVGTQYF. As DNA, the CDR3 is TGTGCCAGCGAAAGCGTTGGTACGCAGTATTTT.

This chain links TRBV7-9 with TRBJ1-2, with no clear D. From germline, CDR1 is SEHNR and CDR2 FQNEAQ (reference sequence). CDR3 length equals 15 residues. The germline V and J ends were trimmed by 1 base and 6 bases, with 15 bases remaining between them. The CDR3 protein is CASSLEVRQAHGYTF. DNA for the CDR3: TGTGCCAGCAGCTTAGAAGTTCGCCAGGCCCATGGCTACACCTTC. Full variable domain (remainder filled in from reference TRBV7-9 and TRBJ1-2): DTGVSQNPRHKITKRGQNVTFRCDPISEHNRLYWYRQTLGQGPEFLTYFQNEAQLEKSRLLSDRFSAERPKGSFSTLEIQRTEQGDSAMYLCASSLEVRQAHGYTFGSGTRLTVV.

The rearrangement joins TRBV27 to TRBJ2-1; D remains unclear. Germline V gives CDR1 MNHEY, CDR2 SMNVEV (reference sequence). The length of the CDR3 is 15 residues. Trimming stripped 8 bases from V and 0 bases from J, with 14 bases between. The CDR3 here is CASGSDGSSYNEQFF. CDR3 nucleotides: TGTGCCAGCGGCTCGGACGGCAGCTCCTACAATGAGCAGTTCTTC.

The V and J genes are TRBV19 and TRBJ2-7, with 7 nucleotides matching TRBD2. The trim removed 3 bases at V and 4 bases at J, leaving 6 bases unmatched. This CDR3 has 14 amino acids. In germline, CDR1 is LNHDA, CDR2 SQIVND (reference sequence). CDR3 sequence reads: CASSIARGSYEQYF. CDR3 sequence (DNA): TGTGCCAGTAGTATCGCTCGCGGGAGTTACGAGCAGTACTTC.

The rearrangement links TRBV14 to TRBJ2-7; D perhaps matches TRBD2 (6 bases). Per germline, CDR1 SGHDN and CDR2 FVKESK. The CDR3 totals 12 residues. Trimming removed 3 bases from V and 3 bases from J, with 6 bases in between. Written as DNA, the CDR3 is TGTGCCAGCAGCCAGGAGGGCTACGAGCAGTACTTC. It translates to CASSQEGYEQYF. Filled out from reference TRBV14 and TRBJ2-7, the complete variable domain reads EAGVTQFPSHSVIEKGQTVTLRCDPISGHDNLYWYRRVMGKEIKFLLHFVKESKQDESGMPNNRFLAERTGGTYSTLKVQPAELEDSGVYFCASSQEGYEQYFGPGTRLTVT.

The rearrangement uses TRBV25-1 and TRBJ1-2; 11 nucleotides match TRBD1. CDR3 length equals 18 residues. With 4 bases clipped from V and 5 bases from J, the junction kept 15 bases outside the gene matches. CDR1 is MGHDK and CDR2 is SYGVNS in the germline V gene. The CDR3: CASSATSGRDRGNYGYTF. For the CDR3, the DNA is TGTGCCAGCAGTGCGACATCAGGCCGGGACAGGGGGAATTATGGCTACACCTTC.

The genes are TRBV10-1 and TRBJ1-3; D is perhaps TRBD1 (5 bases). The CDR3 runs 11 residues. The germline V gene has CDR1 WNHNN and CDR2 SYGVQD (reference sequence). Trimming took off 8 bases at V and 3 bases at J, with 5 bases between the two ends. The CDR3 loop reads CASGGGNTIYF. CDR3 DNA: TGCGCCAGCGGGGGTGGAAACACCATATATTTT.

The chain links TRBV6-6 to TRBJ2-4; 10 bases agree with TRBD1. CDR1 and CDR2 from the germline V gene are MNHNY and SVGAGI (reference sequence). The CDR3 sequence is 13 residues long. V dropped 6 bases and J dropped 5; count of bases not matched to a gene: 1. The CDR3 region is CASRDRGQNIQYF. For the CDR3, the DNA is TGTGCCAGCAGAGACAGGGGGCAAAACATTCAGTACTTC.

The chain combines TRBV19 with TRBJ2-2; no reliable D call. This CDR3 is 12 amino acids long. Trimming stripped 4 bases from V and 4 bases from J, with 4 bases between. The germline V gene encodes CDR1 LNHDA and CDR2 SQIVND (reference sequence). CDR3 protein: CASSTFTGELFF. CDR3 in DNA: TGTGCCAGTAGTACTTTCACCGGGGAGCTGTTTTTT.

The chain is built from TRBV10-3 and TRBJ1-1; 8 bases line up with TRBD1. Germline V gene data show CDR1 as ENHRY and CDR2 as SYGVKD. J gave up 1 base and V 8 bases, and 6 bases lay outside the gene matches. This CDR3 is 14 amino acids long. DNA for the CDR3: TGTGCCATCTTAGAGGACAGGGCGAACACTGAAGCTTTCTTT. Translated: CAILEDRANTEAFF.

This chain connects TRBV7-9 to TRBJ2-1; weak D call: TRBD2 (6 bases). From germline, CDR1 is SEHNR and CDR2 FQNEAQ (reference sequence). V was pared by 5 bases and J by 5 bases, with 13 bases between. This CDR3 contains 14 residues. The CDR3 loop is CASSPLIADNEQFF. DNA of the CDR3: TGTGCCAGCAGCCCCCTAATAGCGGACAATGAGCAGTTCTTC.

V gene TRBV2 combines with J gene TRBJ2-7; tentatively, D is TRBD2 (5 bases). This CDR3 region has 14 residues. V dropped 6 bases and J dropped 4 bases, with 16 bases sitting between them. Per germline, CDR1 SNHLY and CDR2 FYNNEI. In DNA, the CDR3 is TGTGCCAGCAGCCTTTCCCTGGGAGTGTACGAGCAGTACTTC. The encoded protein is CASSLSLGVYEQYF.

The V and J genes are TRBV18 and TRBJ1-2; maybe TRBD1 (6 bases). CDR3 length equals 15 residues. Germline V CDR1 and CDR2: KGHSH, LQKENI. Trimming cost V 3 bases and J 3 bases, with 14 bases left between them. The CDR3 protein is CASSPQGSRDYGYTF. DNA of the CDR3: TGTGCCAGCTCACCGCAGGGGTCACGGGACTATGGCTACACCTTC.

The rearrangement uses TRBV5-1 and TRBJ2-7, with D tentatively TRBD2 (6 bases). V was trimmed by 2 bases and J by 1 base, leaving 10 bases between them. CDR1 and CDR2 from the germline V gene are SGHRS and YFSETQ. The CDR3 is 14 amino acids. DNA of the CDR3: TGCGCCAGCAGCTTCTCGGGAGAATCCTACGAGCAGTACTTC. Protein: CASSFSGESYEQYF.

The chain recombines TRBV7-2 with TRBJ1-1, with D unclear. Germline loops: CDR1 SGHTA, CDR2 FQGNSA. The length of the CDR3 is 14 residues. Trimming stripped 5 bases from V and 8 bases from J, with 18 bases between. The CDR3 DNA reads TGTGCCAGCAGCCTGGAACATCAGTATAGCGAAGCTTTCTTT. Translating it yields CASSLEHQYSEAFF.

This chain links TRBV6-6 with TRBJ1-1; 7 bases align to TRBD1. V dropped 5 bases and J dropped 1; count of bases not matched to a gene: 4. Germline V lookup: CDR1 MNHNY, CDR2 SVGAGI (reference sequence). The length of the CDR3 is 14 residues. DNA for the CDR3: TGTGCCAGCAGTGCGACAGGGCCGAACACTGAAGCTTTCTTT. Translation: CASSATGPNTEAFF.